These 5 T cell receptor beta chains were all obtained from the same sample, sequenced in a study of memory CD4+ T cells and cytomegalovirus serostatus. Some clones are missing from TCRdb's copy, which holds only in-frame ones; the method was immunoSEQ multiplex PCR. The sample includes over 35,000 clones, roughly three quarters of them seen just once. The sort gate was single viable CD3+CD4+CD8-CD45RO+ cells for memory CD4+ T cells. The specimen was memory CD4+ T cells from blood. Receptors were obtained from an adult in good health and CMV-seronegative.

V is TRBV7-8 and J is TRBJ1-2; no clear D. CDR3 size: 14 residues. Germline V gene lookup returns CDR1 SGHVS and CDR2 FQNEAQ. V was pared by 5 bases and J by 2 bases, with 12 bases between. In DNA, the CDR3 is TGTGCCAGCAGCCCAACAGTAGACAACTATGGCTACACCTTC. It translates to CASSPTVDNYGYTF.

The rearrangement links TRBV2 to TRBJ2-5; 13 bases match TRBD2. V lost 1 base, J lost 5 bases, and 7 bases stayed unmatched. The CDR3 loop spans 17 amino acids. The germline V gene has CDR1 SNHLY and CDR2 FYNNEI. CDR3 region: CASSEETGLAGRETQYF. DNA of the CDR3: TGTGCCAGCAGTGAAGAAACGGGACTAGCGGGACGGGAGACCCAGTACTTC.

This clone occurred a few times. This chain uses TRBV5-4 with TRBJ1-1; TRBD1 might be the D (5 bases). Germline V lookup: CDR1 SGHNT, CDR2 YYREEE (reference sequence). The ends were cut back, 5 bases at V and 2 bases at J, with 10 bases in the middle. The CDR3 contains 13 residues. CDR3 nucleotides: TGTGCCAGCAGGAACCAGGGAAACACTGAAGCTTTCTTT. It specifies CASRNQGNTEAFF.

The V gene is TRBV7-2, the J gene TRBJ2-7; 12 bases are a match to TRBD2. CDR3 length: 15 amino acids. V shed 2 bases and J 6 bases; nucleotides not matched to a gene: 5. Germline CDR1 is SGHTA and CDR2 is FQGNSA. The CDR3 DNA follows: TGTGCCAGCAGCTTATCTAGCGGGGGGGTGGGCGAGCAGTACTTC. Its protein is CASSLSSGGVGEQYF.

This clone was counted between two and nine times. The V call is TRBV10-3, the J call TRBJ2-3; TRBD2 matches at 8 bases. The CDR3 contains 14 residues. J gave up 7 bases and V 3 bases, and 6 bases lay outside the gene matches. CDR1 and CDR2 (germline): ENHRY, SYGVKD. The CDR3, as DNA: TGTGCCATCAGTGATCCGGGGGGGATACATACGCAGTATTTT. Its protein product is CAISDPGGIHTQYF.